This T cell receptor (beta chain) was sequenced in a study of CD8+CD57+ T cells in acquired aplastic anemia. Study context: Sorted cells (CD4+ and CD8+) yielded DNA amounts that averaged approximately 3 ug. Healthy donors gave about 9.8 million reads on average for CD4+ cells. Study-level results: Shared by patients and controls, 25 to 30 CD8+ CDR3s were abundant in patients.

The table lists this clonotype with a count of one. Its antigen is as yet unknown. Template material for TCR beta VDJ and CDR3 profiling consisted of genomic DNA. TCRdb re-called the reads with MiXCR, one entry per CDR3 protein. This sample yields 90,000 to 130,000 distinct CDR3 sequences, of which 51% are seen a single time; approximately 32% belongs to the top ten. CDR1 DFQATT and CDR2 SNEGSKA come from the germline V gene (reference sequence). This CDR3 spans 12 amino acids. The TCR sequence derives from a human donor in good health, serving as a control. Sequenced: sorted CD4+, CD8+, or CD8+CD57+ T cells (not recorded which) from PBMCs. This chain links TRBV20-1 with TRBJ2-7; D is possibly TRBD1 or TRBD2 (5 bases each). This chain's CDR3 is CSVGRLSYEQYF. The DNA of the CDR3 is TGCAGCGTGGGACGCCTCTCCTACGAGCAGTACTTC.